This TCR beta chain was sequenced in a study of T cell changes during pregnancy in multiple sclerosis. The V gene's germline CDR1 is SNHLY and CDR2 FYNNEI. CDR3 length: 17 residues. Unmatched junction bases numbered 12, after V lost 6 bases and J lost 6 bases. Here immunoSEQ multiplex PCR was the method, and the copy in TCRdb shows in-frame clones only, minus some. The table shows about 70,000 clones, with 90% to 95% occurring only once. The specimen comprised peripheral blood, sampled in the third trimester of pregnancy. V is TRBV2 and J is TRBJ2-3, with 13 bases lining up with TRBD2. The sequence came from a female donor with multiple sclerosis, enrolled in a pregnancy study. The CDR3 is CASRPTPGLAGFDTQYF. The CDR3 DNA reads as TGTGCCAGCAGGCCCACACCGGGACTAGCGGGGTTCGATACGCAGTATTTT. Full variable domain (outside the CDR3, taken from reference TRBV2 and TRBJ2-3): EPEVTQTPSHQVTQMGQEVILRCVPISNHLYFYWYRQILGQKVEFLVSFYNNEISEKSEIFDDQFSVERPDGSNFTLKIRSTKLEDSAMYFCASRPTPGLAGFDTQYFGPGTRLTVL.